What follows are 24 T cell receptor beta chains derived from one specimen sequenced in a study of regulatory T cells in long-lasting Graves disease. The time point denotes: newly diagnosed GD, antithyroid drugs for less than 3 months. PBMC RNA was the source of the TCR library. The TCR beta library used iRepertoire HTBI primers with Arm-PCR amplification of CDR3. TCRdb used MiXCR to reprocess the multiplex PCR reads, holding one entry per CDR3 protein. In the table there are a few hundred thousand distinct CDR3 sequences, over 15% of which are singletons. These same data were also listed under a study on T cells in Graves' hyperthyroidism and ophthalmopathy.

The source material was peripheral blood mononuclear cells (PBMCs), sampled at new diagnosis, from a patient treated with antithyroid drugs. All receptors derive from a man aged 40-50 years with Graves disease.

Turning to this clonotype: Just one base apart from a much larger clone, this may be a read error. The chain joins TRBV6-2 or TRBV6-3 to TRBJ2-1; D is unresolved. The CDR3 is 13 residues long. Looked up from germline, CDR1 is MNHEY and CDR2 is SVGEGT. CDR3: CASLRLGSYEQFF. CDR3 DNA: TGTGCTAGCCTTCGCCTTGGCTCCTACGAGCAGTTCTTC.

This clonotype was counted ten times or more. The chain employs TRBV12-3 or TRBV12-4 and TRBJ2-7; a weak D match, TRBD2 (6 bases). V lost 0 bases, J lost 6 bases, and 12 bases lay in between. This CDR3 is built from 14 residues. The CDR3 nucleotides read TGTGCCAGCAGTTTAGCGGGCGGGGTTGGCGAGCAGTACTTC. This sequence encodes CASSLAGGVGEQYF.

This clonotype was detected many times. The chain carries TRBV14 and TRBJ2-7; possible D gene TRBD1, 6 bases. Trimming stripped 3 bases from V and 2 bases from J, with 11 bases between. The CDR3 contains 14 residues. Germline-derived CDR1 and CDR2 are SGHDN and FVKESK. The CDR3 reads CASSQGPGAYEQYF. The CDR3 DNA follows: TGTGCCAGCAGCCAGGGGCCAGGGGCCTACGAGCAGTACTTC.

This clonotype appeared many times. V and J are TRBV10-3 and TRBJ1-3; no definite D call. Germline loops: CDR1 ENHRY, CDR2 SYGVKD. The V end was cut by 8 bases, the J end by 0 bases, with 11 bases between. This CDR3 has 14 residues. CDR3 residues: CAIGGRSSGNTIYF. CDR3 sequence (DNA): TGTGCCATCGGAGGACGGAGCTCTGGAAACACCATATATTTT.

This clonotype was counted at least ten times. This rearrangement joins TRBV29-1 to TRBJ2-3; TRBD2 aligns across 8 bases. Germline V gene data show CDR1 as SQVTM and CDR2 as ANQGSEA. The V gene end was trimmed by 4 bases and the J gene end by 4 bases; junction bases not matched to a gene: 10. This CDR3 comprises 15 residues. The CDR3, as DNA: TGCAGCGTTGGTCGGGGGGGGTGGAGCGCAGATACGCAGTATTTT. This sequence encodes CSVGRGGWSADTQYF.

This clonotype was recorded a few times. The chain is built from TRBV12-3 or TRBV12-4 and TRBJ1-5; no firm D call. The ends were cut back, 5 bases at V and 9 bases at J, with 14 bases in the middle. The CDR3 covers 13 residues. Written as DNA, the CDR3 is TGTGCCAGCAGTGGTCCGAGAGCGTGGCCCCAGCATTTT. It specifies CASSGPRAWPQHF.

This clonotype was seen at least ten times. V and J are TRBV5-1 and TRBJ2-1; 8 bases agree with TRBD2. CDR1 SGHRS and CDR2 YFSETQ come from the germline V gene. This CDR3 is 15 amino acids long. V shed 5 bases and J 7 bases; nucleotides not matched to a gene: 11. CDR3 amino acids: CASRVSGGEWNEQFF. The CDR3 region has the DNA TGCGCCAGCAGAGTGAGCGGGGGAGAGTGGAATGAGCAGTTCTTC. Variable domain in full (rest from reference TRBV5-1 and TRBJ2-1): KAGVTQTPRYLIKTRGQQVTLSCSPISGHRSVSWYQQTPGQGLQFLFEYFSETQRNKGNFPGRFSGRQFSNSRSEMNVSTLELGDSALYLCASRVSGGEWNEQFFGPGTRLTVL.

This clonotype has ten or more counts. The chain links TRBV29-1 to TRBJ2-1; D gene uncertain. Trimming took off 6 bases at V and 2 bases at J, with 8 bases between the two ends. Germline CDR1 SQVTM, CDR2 ANQGSEA. The CDR3 covers 12 residues. The CDR3 here is CSVPTPYNEQFF. DNA of the CDR3: TGCAGCGTCCCGACCCCCTACAATGAGCAGTTCTTC.

In its sample, this clonotype was seen a few times. J is TRBJ2-1 and V is TRBV5-1; D not resolved. Germline V CDR1 and CDR2: SGHRS, YFSETQ. Trimming left V 4 bases short and J 0 bases short, with 14 bases between. The CDR3 consists of 16 residues. This CDR3 reads CASSPGSPYSYNEQFF. The CDR3 DNA is TGCGCCAGCAGCCCGGGCAGCCCCTACTCCTACAATGAGCAGTTCTTC.

This clonotype occurred many times. The gene calls are TRBV4-3 and TRBJ2-3, with TRBD2 matching 7 bases. Germline trimming cut 1 base from V and 8 bases from J; bases unmatched to any gene: 0. The CDR3 runs to 12 residues. Germline CDR1 is LGHNA and CDR2 is YSLEER. In DNA, the CDR3 is TGCGCCAGCAGCCAAGCTAGCGGTACGCAGTATTTT. This encodes CASSQASGTQYF.

This clonotype was found many times. The chain links TRBV7-2 to TRBJ2-1; D gene ambiguous. CDR1 SGHTA and CDR2 FQGNSA come from the germline V gene. The CDR3 spans 14 residues. Trimming took off 0 bases at V and 9 bases at J, with 12 bases between the two ends. CDR3 nucleotide sequence: TGTGCCAGCAGCTTAGCGCTAGAAAATGGTGAGCAGTTCTTC. Translated: CASSLALENGEQFF.

The table lists this clonotype with many counts. The genes are TRBV7-2 and TRBJ2-7; 8 bases match TRBD2. V trimming: 2 bases; J trimming: 0 bases; junction bases outside the gene matches: 6. CDR1 and CDR2 (germline): SGHTA, FQGNSA. The CDR3 has 16 amino acids. CDR3 DNA: TGTGCCAGCAGCTTATCAATAGCGGGAACCTCCTACGAGCAGTACTTC. Translating gives CASSLSIAGTSYEQYF.

The sample holds many counts of this clonotype. This chain uses TRBV20-1 with TRBJ1-2; 9 bases line up with TRBD1. Per the germline V gene, CDR1 is DFQATT and CDR2 is SNEGSKA (reference sequence). J was trimmed by 1 base and V by 6 bases; bases with no gene match: 9. This CDR3 has 15 amino acids. This CDR3 is CSADTGTGFNYGYTF. The CDR3 DNA reads TGCAGTGCAGATACCGGGACAGGGTTTAACTATGGCTACACCTTC.

V usage is TRBV9 and J usage is TRBJ2-3, with TRBD2 as a possible D gene (6 bases). Trimming pared 0 bases from V and 6 bases from J, leaving 14 bases between. Germline V gene lookup returns CDR1 SGDLS and CDR2 YYNGEE. The CDR3 covers 15 residues. The CDR3 region is CASSVASAGRDTQYF. CDR3 nucleotides: TGTGCCAGCAGCGTAGCCTCAGCGGGCCGGGATACGCAGTATTTT.

Many counts were recorded for this clonotype. The chain joins TRBV12-3 or TRBV12-4 to TRBJ2-1; TRBD1 matches at 7 bases. This CDR3 has 14 amino acids. V dropped 8 bases and J dropped 4; count of bases not matched to a gene: 8. The chain's CDR3 is CASGRDRAYNEQFF. CDR3 in DNA: TGTGCCAGCGGCCGTGACAGGGCATACAATGAGCAGTTCTTC.

The sample holds many counts of this clonotype. The chain has TRBV29-1 and TRBJ2-2; the D is unclear. The V gene's germline CDR1 is SQVTM and CDR2 ANQGSEA. The CDR3 is 15 amino acids. Trimming pared 8 bases from V and 0 bases from J, leaving 16 bases between. CDR3 DNA: TGCAGCATCCCCAACCCAGGATCGAACACCGGGGAGCTGTTTTTT. Its protein product is CSIPNPGSNTGELFF.

This clonotype showed up many times. This chain connects TRBV9 to TRBJ2-1, with D tentatively TRBD2 (6 bases). This CDR3 spans 17 amino acids. Trimming stripped 0 bases from V and 4 bases from J, with 17 bases between. Germline CDR1 and CDR2: SGDLS and YYNGEE. CDR3 sequence (DNA): TGTGCCAGCAGCGTAGGGAGCGGGCATGGGGTTTACAATGAGCAGTTCTTC. Its protein product is CASSVGSGHGVYNEQFF.

This clonotype has just a few counts. The chain recombines TRBV27 with TRBJ2-7; D not certain. CDR1 is MNHEY and CDR2 is SMNVEV in the germline V gene (reference sequence). The CDR3 runs 13 residues. Between the trimmed V and J ends, which lost 1 base and 7 bases, there was a span of 11 bases. Here the CDR3 DNA reads TGTGCCAGCAGTTTATTAGCCGAAGGGGAGCAGTACTTC. As protein: CASSLLAEGEQYF.

This clonotype was detected a few times. The chain is built from TRBV6-1 and TRBJ2-3, with 8 bases identical to TRBD1. CDR1 is MNHNS and CDR2 is SASEGT in the germline V gene. The J segment lost 3 bases and the V segment lost 5 bases, leaving 7 bases of the junction unmatched. There are 15 residues in the CDR3. The CDR3 sequence: CASSLDRGATDTQYF. CDR3 coding DNA: TGTGCCAGCAGTCTAGACAGGGGTGCAACAGATACGCAGTATTTT.

This clonotype was recorded many times. The V and J genes are TRBV20-1 and TRBJ2-5; maybe TRBD1 (5 bases). V lost 6 bases and J lost 2, with 7 bases in between. The CDR3 has 11 residues. CDR1 and CDR2 from the germline V gene are DFQATT and SNEGSKA (reference sequence). This chain's CDR3 is CSAGPQETQYF. Written as DNA, the CDR3 is TGCAGTGCGGGGCCACAAGAGACCCAGTACTTC.

This clonotype has just a few counts. The CDR3 coding sequence is TGTGCCAGCAGTTCCCAGGGGGCGCGAGGAAACACCATATATTTT. Encoded protein: CASSSQGARGNTIYF. J is TRBJ1-3 and V is TRBV6-9; 8 bases align to TRBD1. Trimming at V came to 4 bases and at J to 4 bases, leaving 6 bases not matched to a gene. The CDR3 has 15 amino acids. Germline V CDR1 and CDR2: MNHGY, SVAAGI.

This clonotype has ten or more counts. The genes are TRBV15 and TRBJ2-5, with TRBD1 matching 8 bases. The junction had 2 bases not matched to a gene; V was cut back by 4 bases and J by 4 bases. Germline V gene lookup returns CDR1 LNHNV and CDR2 YYDKDF (reference sequence). The CDR3 covers 13 residues. The CDR3 loop reads CATSIDRGETQYF. The CDR3 DNA follows: TGTGCCACCAGCATTGACAGGGGAGAGACCCAGTACTTC.

This sequence joins TRBV10-3 and TRBJ1-2, with TRBD1 matching over 7 bases. This CDR3 is 15 amino acids long. V dropped 6 bases and J dropped 7; count of bases not matched to a gene: 14. CDR1 and CDR2 from the germline V gene are ENHRY and SYGVKD. CDR3 bases: TGTGCCATCAGACCCCTTGACAGGGAATGGAGTGGCTACACCTTC. Encoded protein: CAIRPLDREWSGYTF.

In its sample, this clonotype was seen many times. The chain employs TRBV27 and TRBJ1-2, with D unclear. CDR3 size: 13 residues. Trimming removed 0 bases at V and 4 bases at J, with 6 bases between. Germline-derived CDR1 and CDR2 are MNHEY and SMNVEV (reference sequence). The CDR3 bases are TGTGCCAGCAGTTTATCGTCCTCCTATGGCTACACCTTC. Its translation is CASSLSSSYGYTF.